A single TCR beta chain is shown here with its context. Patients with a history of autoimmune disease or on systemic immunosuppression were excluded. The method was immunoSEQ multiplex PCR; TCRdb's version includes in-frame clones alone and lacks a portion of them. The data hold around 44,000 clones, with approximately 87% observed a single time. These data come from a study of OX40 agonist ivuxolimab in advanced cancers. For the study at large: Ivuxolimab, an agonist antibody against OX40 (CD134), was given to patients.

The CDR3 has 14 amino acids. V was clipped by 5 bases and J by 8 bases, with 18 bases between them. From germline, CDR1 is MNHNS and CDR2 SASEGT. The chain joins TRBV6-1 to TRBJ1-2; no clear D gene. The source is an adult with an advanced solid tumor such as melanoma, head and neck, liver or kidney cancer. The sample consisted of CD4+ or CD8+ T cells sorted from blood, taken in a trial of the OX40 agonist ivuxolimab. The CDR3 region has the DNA TGTGCCAGCAGTAACCGGGCCGAGGTGTGGGGCTACACCTTC. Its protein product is CASSNRAEVWGYTF.